Shown below are 8 T cell receptor beta chains from a single sample sequenced in a study of T cells in Graves' hyperthyroidism and ophthalmopathy. Researchers took RNA transcripts and amplified the TCR beta CDR3 regions from them. First-round RT-PCR targeting the TCR CDR3 was performed with the HTBI primer set. TCRdb re-derived calls from the multiplex PCR reads in MiXCR, one entry per CDR3 protein. Here the sample spans some 510,000 distinct CDR3 sequences, about a fifth being singletons. Input material: blood. The receptors shown here come from a man aged 18 to 29 with Graves' hyperthyroidism.

This clonotype was observed at least ten times. The V and J genes are TRBV28 and TRBJ1-2, with unresolved D. Germline values: CDR1 MDHEN, CDR2 SYDVKM. The CDR3 length is 15 residues. With 2 bases removed from V and 2 bases from J, the gap between germline ends came to 12 bases. This CDR3 is CASSLNPETNYGYTF. The CDR3 nucleotides are TGTGCCAGCAGTTTAAACCCAGAAACAAACTATGGCTACACCTTC.

This clonotype was recorded many times. The CDR3 nucleotides are TGCAGTGCTAGAAAGGCAGGGGAGGGGGAGACCCAGTACTTC. This sequence encodes CSARKAGEGETQYF. J is TRBJ2-5 and V is TRBV20-1, with a tentative D call TRBD2 (7 bases). The CDR3 length is 14 residues. The V end lost 2 bases, the J end lost 5 bases, and 15 bases lay between the germline ends. Germline V gives CDR1 DFQATT, CDR2 SNEGSKA (reference sequence).

The chain recombines TRBV19 with TRBJ1-2, with D unclear. V was pared by 2 bases and J by 0 bases, with 4 bases between. CDR3 length: 13 amino acids. Per the germline V gene, CDR1 is LNHDA and CDR2 is SQIVND (reference sequence). CDR3 coding DNA: TGTGCCAGTAGTATAATAGCTAACTATGGCTACACCTTC. It translates to CASSIIANYGYTF.

This clonotype was counted many times. The chain has TRBV27 and TRBJ2-7; a weak D match, TRBD2 (5 bases). V lost 2 bases to trimming and J lost 2 bases, with 19 bases between them. CDR1 is MNHEY, CDR2 SMNVEV, per germline (reference sequence). CDR3 length: 17 residues. DNA of the CDR3: TGTGCCAGCAGTTTAAGTCCTGGGAGAGTAGGAACCTACGAGCAGTACTTC. It encodes CASSLSPGRVGTYEQYF.

This clonotype was recorded many times. This chain uses TRBV6-5 with TRBJ2-5; D gene uncertain. The CDR3 is 13 amino acids. Germline V gene sequence: CDR1 MNHEY, CDR2 SVGAGI. V lost 10 bases to trimming and J lost 1 base, with 13 bases between them. CDR3 loop: CATSPYSQETQYF. DNA for the CDR3: TGTGCCACGTCGCCTTACTCCCAAGAGACCCAGTACTTC.

This clonotype was observed many times. The chain links TRBV28 to TRBJ1-2; unclear D gene. Germline V gene lookup returns CDR1 MDHEN and CDR2 SYDVKM. CDR3 length: 15 amino acids. V was pared by 3 bases and J by 4 bases, with 15 bases between. The CDR3 sequence: CASSFSYKETYGYTF. The CDR3 DNA reads as TGTGCCAGCAGTTTTTCCTATAAGGAGACCTATGGCTACACCTTC.

This clonotype has a count of ten or more. The chain combines TRBV6-1 with TRBJ2-6, with a weak D call TRBD2 (6 bases). The CDR3 sequence is 17 residues long. CDR1 and CDR2 from the germline V gene are MNHNS and SASEGT. The germline V and J ends were trimmed by 5 bases and 0 bases, with 14 bases remaining between them. The CDR3 region has the DNA TGTGCCAGCAGTCCCGGGAGCCCCAACTCTGGGGCCAACGTCCTGACTTTC. Amino acids: CASSPGSPNSGANVLTF.

This clonotype was picked up a small number of times. The chain combines TRBV4-1 with TRBJ2-5; TRBD2 matches at 8 bases. The germline gives CDR1 MGHRA, CDR2 YSYEKL. This CDR3 spans 17 amino acids. With 2 bases clipped from V and 4 bases from J, the junction kept 12 bases outside the gene matches. CDR3 sequence: CASSQIRGGSVGETQYF. CDR3 DNA sequence: TGCGCCAGCAGCCAAATACGCGGGGGGTCGGTTGGAGAGACCCAGTACTTC.